Following are 4 T cell receptor beta chains from one sample sequenced in a study of patients and donors after allogeneic stem cell transplantation. TCRdb re-analysed the RT-PCR reads in MiXCR, keeping a single row per CDR3 protein. The sample shows roughly 190,000 distinct CDR3 sequences, around two fifths of them seen only once. The sequencing input was blood, either unsorted or a sorted T cell fraction (not recorded which). These receptors originate from a human donor who was either an allogeneic HSCT recipient or a stem cell or donor lymphocyte infusion donor (not recorded which). It is not recorded whose cells these are; they may come from a transplant donor.

This chain uses TRBV7-9 with TRBJ2-2; 15 nucleotides agree with TRBD2. V lost 5 bases, J lost 7 bases, and 11 bases stayed unmatched. The CDR3 is made up of 18 amino acids. CDR1 and CDR2 from the germline V gene are SEHNR and FQNEAQ (reference sequence). The DNA of the CDR3 is TGTGCCAGCAGCACCCCGCAGGGACTAGCGGGAGGTGTCGGGGAGCTGTTTTTT. Translation gives CASSTPQGLAGGVGELFF.

The sample holds a few counts of this clonotype. The chain links TRBV27 to TRBJ1-4, with D possibly TRBD1 on 5 matching bases. The CDR3 runs 14 residues. V was shortened by 5 bases and J by 7 bases, with 14 bases between the two germline ends. In germline, CDR1 is MNHEY, CDR2 SMNVEV (reference sequence). CDR3 sequence: CASSISPRGEKLFF. CDR3 DNA: TGTGCCAGCAGTATTAGTCCGAGGGGTGAAAAACTGTTTTTT.

This chain joins TRBV21-1 and TRBJ1-2; the D call in the table, TRBD1, was not verified against the DNA. TRBV21-1 is marked as a pseudogene. The CDR3 has 20 amino acids. The DNA for the CDR3 is TGTGCCAGCAGCAAAGCGGGGCCTACAGGGACCCGCGAAGTAAACTATGGCTACACCTTC. Amino acid sequence: CASSKAGPTGTREVNYGYTF.

The J gene is TRBJ1-2, the V gene TRBV29-1; possible D gene TRBD1, 5 bases. This CDR3 is built from 12 residues. Trimming took off 5 bases at V and 2 bases at J, with 9 bases between the two ends. Per the germline V gene, CDR1 is SQVTM and CDR2 is ANQGSEA. CDR3 sequence: CSVTGRNYGYTF. For the CDR3, the DNA is TGCAGCGTTACGGGACGGAACTATGGCTACACCTTC.